Listed here are 14 T cell receptor beta chains from one sample, sequenced in a study of blood T cell repertoires in COVID-19. Clones were read by immunoSEQ multiplex PCR, and TCRdb kept only the in-frame ones, dropping some. This table has about 170,000 clones, approximately 91% appearing once. The specimen sequenced was PBMCs or T cells enriched from blood (not recorded which). These receptors were collected from a woman aged 18-29 years who had recovered from COVID-19.

The chain employs TRBV2 and TRBJ2-5, with TRBD1 matching 7 bases. J gave up 7 bases and V 6 bases, and 8 bases lay outside the gene matches. The CDR3 runs 13 residues. Germline CDR1 reads SNHLY; CDR2 reads FYNNEI. The CDR3 bases are TGTGCCAGCAGGGCGACAGGGCCAGCGACCCAGTACTTC. It encodes CASRATGPATQYF.

The chain combines TRBV11-2 with TRBJ2-3; 8 nucleotides align to TRBD1. The V and J ends lost 5 bases and 6 bases, in that order; junction bases with no gene match: 4. The germline CDR1 and CDR2 sequences are SGHAT and FQNNGV. CDR3 length: 13 amino acids. The CDR3 is CASSPWTGDTQYF. CDR3 in DNA: TGTGCCAGCAGCCCATGGACAGGGGATACGCAGTATTTT.

The rearrangement links TRBV11-2 to TRBJ2-7; weak D call: TRBD2 (5 bases). Germline V gives CDR1 SGHAT, CDR2 FQNNGV. The V end was cut by 6 bases, the J end by 5 bases, with 17 bases between. The CDR3 runs to 14 residues. CDR3 protein: CASRRWPSRDEQYF. CDR3 bases: TGTGCCAGCAGGCGATGGCCTAGCCGGGACGAGCAGTACTTC. Filled out from reference TRBV11-2 and TRBJ2-7, the complete variable domain reads EAGVAQSPRYKIIEKRQSVAFWCNPISGHATLYWYQQILGQGPKLLIQFQNNGVVDDSQLPKDRFSAERLKGVDSTLKIQPAKLEDSAVYLCASRRWPSRDEQYFGPGTRLTVT.

As DNA, the CDR3 is TGTGCCAGCAGTGAAGGAGGACTAGCGGGAGGGCCCTCACAAGAGACCCAGTACTTC. Protein product: CASSEGGLAGGPSQETQYF. This chain uses TRBV6-1 with TRBJ2-5, with 15 positions matching TRBD2. From germline, CDR1 is MNHNS and CDR2 SASEGT. Losses at the gene ends were 1 base for V and 2 bases for J; bases not matched to a gene: 8. CDR3 length equals 19 residues.

The chain joins TRBV20-1 to TRBJ2-1; weak D call: TRBD1 (6 bases). Trimming took off 3 bases at V and 6 bases at J, with 21 bases between the two ends. The CDR3 is made up of 16 amino acids. Germline assignment: CDR1 DFQATT and CDR2 SNEGSKA (reference sequence). The CDR3 sequence: CSASGFTGRRGNEQFF. The CDR3 DNA reads as TGCAGTGCTAGTGGATTTACAGGGAGACGGGGCAATGAGCAGTTCTTC.

A single count supports this clone. The rearrangement links TRBV5-1 to TRBJ2-7; 7 bases agree with TRBD1. The CDR3 totals 14 residues. Losses at the gene ends were 1 base for V and 4 bases for J; bases not matched to a gene: 5. Germline V lookup: CDR1 SGHRS, CDR2 YFSETQ. DNA for the CDR3: TGCGCCAGCAGCTTGACAGGGGATCCTTACGAGCAGTACTTC. The encoded protein is CASSLTGDPYEQYF.

The CDR3 here is CSVASGTFSYNEQFF. The CDR3 DNA reads as TGCAGCGTTGCTAGCGGGACTTTCTCCTACAATGAGCAGTTCTTC. This chain joins TRBV29-1 and TRBJ2-1; 9 bases are a match to TRBD2. The CDR3 covers 15 residues. With 4 bases clipped from V and 0 bases from J, the junction kept 4 bases outside the gene matches. Germline V gives CDR1 SQVTM, CDR2 ANQGSEA.

The chain carries TRBV14 and TRBJ2-6; 9 nucleotides match TRBD1. The CDR3 spans 17 residues. Germline V lookup: CDR1 SGHDN, CDR2 FVKESK. V shed 5 bases, J shed 1 base, and the junction held 6 bases outside the gene matches. The CDR3 is CASSAGQGKSGANVLTF. The DNA for the CDR3 is TGTGCCAGCAGCGCAGGACAGGGGAAATCTGGGGCCAACGTCCTGACTTTC.

The gene calls are TRBV28 and TRBJ2-3, with 13 bases matching TRBD2. The V gene's germline CDR1 is MDHEN and CDR2 SYDVKM. J lost 2 bases, V lost 6 bases, and 11 bases had no gene match. CDR3 length equals 18 residues. This CDR3 reads CASRTGLAGRSSTDTQYF. CDR3 nucleotides: TGTGCCAGCAGAACGGGACTAGCGGGAAGGTCTTCCACAGATACGCAGTATTTT.

The CDR3 DNA follows: TGTGCCAGCAGCTCCCCTCGGGGGGGACAGGGGGAGGAGCAGTACTTC. It encodes CASSSPRGGQGEEQYF. The chain employs TRBV11-2 and TRBJ2-7, with 11 nucleotides matching TRBD1. Germline V gives CDR1 SGHAT, CDR2 FQNNGV. V was clipped by 4 bases and J by 7 bases; unmatched bases: 12. This CDR3 is 16 amino acids long.

The V and J genes are TRBV6-2 or TRBV6-3 and TRBJ2-2; 8 nucleotides align to TRBD2. V dropped 5 bases and J dropped 4; count of bases not matched to a gene: 6. CDR3 length: 15 residues. The germline V gene has CDR1 MNHEY and CDR2 SVGEGT. In DNA, the CDR3 is TGTGCCAGCAGTGGGAGACTAGCGATCACCGGGGAGCTGTTTTTT. It encodes CASSGRLAITGELFF.

J is TRBJ2-7 and V is TRBV7-2, with D perhaps TRBD2 (6 bases). Trimming left V 1 base short and J 5 bases short, with 27 bases between. The CDR3 extends over 19 amino acids. Germline V gene lookup returns CDR1 SGHTA and CDR2 FQGNSA. The CDR3 here is CASSLGLGIAGSAGNEQYF. CDR3 DNA: TGTGCCAGCAGCTTAGGGCTCGGTATTGCGGGGAGCGCGGGAAACGAGCAGTACTTC.

The chain employs TRBV6-4 and TRBJ2-1; 12 bases match TRBD2. CDR3 length equals 18 residues. Germline V lookup: CDR1 MRHNA, CDR2 SNTAGT. V trimming: 0 bases; J trimming: 5 bases; junction bases outside the gene matches: 8. In nucleotides, the CDR3 is TGTGCCAGCAGTGACTCAACAACCTCTAGCGGGAGGGACAATGAGCAGTTCTTC. This encodes CASSDSTTSSGRDNEQFF.

CDR3 nucleotide sequence: TGTGCCAGCACCAAACGGTCAGGGGGTAGCAATCAGCCCCAGCATTTT. Protein sequence: CASTKRSGGSNQPQHF. The gene calls are TRBV28 and TRBJ1-5; 7 bases are shared with TRBD1. Germline V CDR1 and CDR2: MDHEN, SYDVKM. The junction had 9 bases not matched to a gene; V was cut back by 7 bases and J by 0 bases. The CDR3 has 16 amino acids.